This TCR beta chain came from a study of T cell repertoires in ileal Crohn's disease. Whole-study context: Every patient was operated on for stricturing (about 60%) or penetrating (39%) complications. Thiopurines (fewer than 12) or anti-TNF agents (approximately 19) were given postoperatively to about half.

Study-level points and caveats: Mucosal expansions were suggested to be mainly CD8 T cells. Endoscopic recurrence occurred in every patient whose clonality exceeded 26.8%.

Profiled with immunoSEQ multiplex PCR; TCRdb holds only in-frame clones, not every one. The table has 13,000 to 15,000 clones, nearly 90% seen once. A note on this clone: Its antigen is unidentified.

This sequence was found in an adult with Crohn's disease. Sequencing was carried out using ileal tissue.

The CDR3 nucleotides read TGTGCCAGCAGCCCCGCCGCGCGGCAGTACTTC. It yields the protein CASSPAARQYF. This rearrangement joins TRBV14 to TRBJ2-7; D remains ambiguous. This CDR3 region has 11 residues. The V end lost 4 bases, the J end lost 9 bases, and 10 bases lay between the germline ends. Germline CDR1 reads SGHDN; CDR2 reads FVKESK.